The 27 T cell receptor beta chains below all came from one sample that was sequenced in a study of T-cell reconstitution after alpha-beta-depleted transplantation in children. Molecular barcoding with unique molecular identifiers was used for the TCRbeta library. TCRdb processed the PCR reads anew with MiXCR; each CDR3 protein has one entry. The sample holds around 250,000 distinct CDR3 sequences, approximately 8% seen once. The material was PBMCs, mostly from graft donor cells, obtained 180 days after TCRalphabeta/CD19-depleted stem cell transplant. The source of these receptors is a male patient younger than 18 who had a stem cell transplant for acute lymphoblastic leukemia, so the T cells may come from the graft donor.

This clonotype was counted at least ten times. The chain recombines TRBV29-1 with TRBJ1-2, with TRBD1 as a possible D gene (6 bases). V shed 0 bases and J shed 4 bases, with 15 bases lying between them. This CDR3 region has 15 residues. Per the germline V gene, CDR1 is SQVTM and CDR2 is ANQGSEA. CDR3 bases: TGCAGCGTTGAAGACGTGGCAGGGGTTCCCTATGGCTACACCTTC. This encodes CSVEDVAGVPYGYTF.

This chain links TRBV23-1 with TRBJ2-1; 11 bases are a match to TRBD1. TRBV23-1 is placed among ORFs of uncertain function. V lost 4 bases, J lost 8 bases, and 16 bases stayed unmatched. The CDR3 extends over 18 amino acids. The CDR3 region is CASSLLGGQGAFVYEQFF. For the CDR3, the DNA is TGCGCCAGCAGTCTCCTAGGAGGACAGGGGGCTTTTGTTTATGAGCAGTTCTTC.

Ten or more counts support this clonotype. The CDR3 here is CATSSPRNSGANTGELFF. The DNA for the CDR3 is TGTGCCACCAGCAGCCCCCGTAATAGCGGAGCCAACACCGGGGAGCTGTTTTTT. The chain recombines TRBV15 with TRBJ2-2; D may be TRBD2 (6 bases). Looked up from germline, CDR1 is LNHNV and CDR2 is YYDKDF (reference sequence). V lost 3 bases to trimming and J lost 2 bases, with 19 bases between them. CDR3 size: 18 residues.

This clonotype was detected many times. The chain is built from TRBV15 and TRBJ2-7; 7 nucleotides align to TRBD1. The ends lost 4 bases at V and 3 bases at J; junction bases unmatched: 3. The CDR3 is 13 amino acids. The germline V gene encodes CDR1 LNHNV and CDR2 YYDKDF (reference sequence). As DNA, the CDR3 is TGTGCCACCAGCATCGGACAGGACTACGAGCAGTACTTC. This sequence encodes CATSIGQDYEQYF.

This clonotype was seen ten or more times. The CDR3 sequence: CASSSQGAITEAFF. In nucleotides, the CDR3 is TGTGCCAGCAGTTCCCAGGGGGCTATCACTGAAGCTTTCTTT. The V call is TRBV5-6, the J call TRBJ1-1; 8 bases are shared with TRBD1. CDR1 is SGHDT and CDR2 is YYEEEE in the germline V gene. The CDR3 totals 14 residues. J was trimmed by 4 bases and V by 5 bases; bases with no gene match: 7. The variable domain in full, with the rest retrieved from reference TRBV5-6 and TRBJ1-1, is DAGVTQSPTHLIKTRGQQVTLRCSPKSGHDTVSWYQQALGQGPQFIFQYYEEEERQRGNFPDRFSGHQFPNYSSELNVNALLLGDSALYLCASSSQGAITEAFFGQGTRLTVV.

This clonotype was seen at least ten times. J is TRBJ2-7 and V is TRBV12-3 or TRBV12-4; tentatively, D is TRBD1 (6 bases). Trimming stripped 4 bases from V and 4 bases from J, with 14 bases between. CDR3 length equals 14 residues. The DNA of the CDR3 is TGTGCCAGCAGTTCCGCGGACAGTCGATACGAGCAGTACTTC. Translation gives CASSSADSRYEQYF.

Notes on this clonotype: A much more abundant neighbour one base away suggests this may be a read error. The chain employs TRBV28 and TRBJ2-2, with 11 bases matching TRBD2. From germline, CDR1 is MDHEN and CDR2 SYDVKM. V trimming: 4 bases; J trimming: 4 bases; junction bases outside the gene matches: 2. This CDR3 comprises 15 residues. The CDR3 loop reads CASSSGLAVTGELFF. CDR3 bases: TGTGCCAGCAGTTCGGGACTAGCGGTCACCGGGGAGCTGTTTTTT.

This clonotype was picked up many times. The rearrangement joins TRBV3-1 to TRBJ2-4; no clear D. This CDR3 comprises 14 residues. V lost 0 bases and J lost 8, with 11 bases in between. CDR1 is LGHDT and CDR2 is YNNKEL in the germline V gene (reference sequence). This chain's CDR3 is CASSQDHSNHIQYF. CDR3 nucleotide sequence: TGTGCCAGCAGCCAAGATCATAGTAACCACATTCAGTACTTC. The full variable domain, in which reference TRBV3-1 and TRBJ2-4 provide the parts outside the CDR3, is DTAVSQTPKYLVTQMGNDKSIKCEQNLGHDTMYWYKQDSKKFLKIMFSYNNKELIINETVPNRFSPKSPDKAHLNLHINSLELGDSAVYFCASSQDHSNHIQYFGAGTRLSVL.

Ten or more counts support this clonotype. V gene TRBV4-2 combines with J gene TRBJ1-5, with 10 positions matching TRBD1. V lost 8 bases to trimming and J lost 2 bases; unmatched junction nucleotides: 0. The CDR3 spans 13 residues. Germline V gene sequence: CDR1 LGHNA, CDR2 YNFKEQ. The CDR3 spells CASGQGGNQPQHF. CDR3 DNA sequence: TGTGCCAGCGGACAGGGGGGCAATCAGCCCCAGCATTTT.

This clonotype was counted many times. The J gene is TRBJ1-5, the V gene TRBV2; TRBD1 is a possible D gene (5 bases). The germline V gene has CDR1 SNHLY and CDR2 FYNNEI. CDR3 length: 15 residues. Trimming took off 6 bases at V and 3 bases at J, with 15 bases between the two ends. DNA of the CDR3: TGTGCCAGCAGCCCCGCTCCAGGGACCAATCAGCCCCAGCATTTT. It specifies CASSPAPGTNQPQHF.

This clonotype was counted at least ten times. The rearrangement links TRBV5-1 to TRBJ2-7; possible D gene TRBD2, 6 bases. The V end was cut by 0 bases, the J end by 6 bases, with 13 bases between. In germline, CDR1 is SGHRS, CDR2 YFSETQ. This CDR3 contains 14 residues. CDR3 residues: CASSLEAGAGEQYF. In DNA, the CDR3 is TGCGCCAGCAGCTTGGAAGCGGGCGCGGGCGAGCAGTACTTC.

This clonotype came up many times. The gene calls are TRBV12-3 or TRBV12-4 and TRBJ1-1; no reliable D call. The ends were cut back, 7 bases at V and 2 bases at J, with 14 bases in the middle. The CDR3 length is 14 residues. This chain's CDR3 is CASTTQRGNTEAFF. The CDR3 nucleotides read TGTGCCAGCACCACCCAACGAGGCAACACTGAAGCTTTCTTT.

This clonotype was counted many times. The CDR3 nucleotides are TGTGCCAGCAGTCTAGGACTAGCGGGATTTCTAGATACGCAGTATTTT. Its translation is CASSLGLAGFLDTQYF. The genes are TRBV12-3 or TRBV12-4 and TRBJ2-3, with 12 bases that match TRBD2. V lost 5 bases, J lost 5 bases, and 8 bases stayed unmatched. CDR3 length: 16 residues.

This clonotype has a count of ten or more. This rearrangement joins TRBV7-3 to TRBJ2-3; 10 bases are shared with TRBD2. V shed 4 bases and J 5 bases; nucleotides not matched to a gene: 9. The CDR3 spans 16 residues. Germline CDR1 and CDR2: SGHTA and FQGTGA. CDR3 nucleotides: TGTGCCAGCAGCTCGGGTCTAGCGGGAGCAGTAGATACGCAGTATTTT. Its protein is CASSSGLAGAVDTQYF.

This clonotype was recorded at least ten times. DNA of the CDR3: TGTGCCAGCAGTTACTCGGGACAGCTCAACACTGAAGCTTTCTTT. The encoded protein is CASSYSGQLNTEAFF. The V call is TRBV6-2 or TRBV6-3, the J call TRBJ1-1; 7 nucleotides match TRBD1. Germline CDR1 and CDR2: MNHEY and SVGEGT. The trim removed 0 bases at V and 2 bases at J, leaving 3 bases unmatched. The CDR3 sequence is 15 residues long.

This clonotype was counted many times. The genes are TRBV5-1 and TRBJ2-7; 9 bases map to TRBD1. Germline V gene sequence: CDR1 SGHRS, CDR2 YFSETQ. This CDR3 is built from 14 residues. V dropped 0 bases and J dropped 7; count of bases not matched to a gene: 5. The CDR3 nucleotides read TGCGCCAGCAGCTTGGACAGGGGGCGAGGAGAGCAGTACTTC. Protein: CASSLDRGRGEQYF.

In its sample, this clonotype was seen many times. The chain joins TRBV28 to TRBJ1-1; D is unresolved. The CDR3 sequence is 12 residues long. V was pared by 3 bases and J by 11 bases, with 13 bases between. Per germline, CDR1 MDHEN and CDR2 SYDVKM. Written as DNA, the CDR3 is TGTGCCAGCAGTTTCTATCCCTTGGGGGCTTTCTTT. This sequence encodes CASSFYPLGAFF.

At least ten counts were recorded for this clonotype. The genes are TRBV15 and TRBJ2-1; D gene ambiguous. Germline V CDR1 and CDR2: LNHNV, YYDKDF (reference sequence). The germline V and J ends were trimmed by 3 bases and 7 bases, with 7 bases remaining between them. The CDR3 runs 12 residues. The CDR3 nucleotides are TGTGCCACCAGCAGGCTAGGGAATGAGCAGTTCTTC. It yields the protein CATSRLGNEQFF.

This clonotype was counted ten times or more. The chain carries TRBV12-3 or TRBV12-4 and TRBJ2-2; 10 bases are a match to TRBD1. The CDR3 has 16 amino acids. V dropped 4 bases and J dropped 6; count of bases not matched to a gene: 8. In DNA, the CDR3 is TGTGCCAGCAGTTCTCCGGGACAGGGGACGGCCGGGGAGCTGTTTTTT. It encodes CASSSPGQGTAGELFF.

Concerning this clonotype itself: This clone may be a read error of a much larger clone one base away. The V gene is TRBV19, the J gene TRBJ2-7; TRBD1 might be the D (6 bases). CDR3 length: 15 amino acids. Germline V CDR1 and CDR2: LNHDA, SQIVND (reference sequence). CDR3 coding DNA: TGTGCCAGTAGTAGACAGGTAGGATTTGCCTACGAGCGGTACTTC. It is translated as CASSRQVGFAYERYF.

At least ten counts were recorded for this clonotype. This chain connects TRBV5-1 to TRBJ2-2; D is uncertain. This CDR3 has 12 residues. The ends were cut back, 2 bases at V and 5 bases at J, with 4 bases in the middle. Germline V gene data show CDR1 as SGHRS and CDR2 as YFSETQ. The CDR3 coding sequence is TGCGCCAGCAGCTTTCTGACCGGGGAGCTGTTTTTT. Translated, it gives CASSFLTGELFF.

In this sample, this clonotype turned up many times. The V call is TRBV24-1, the J call TRBJ2-1; 13 positions agree with TRBD2. Germline CDR1 reads KGHDR; CDR2 reads SFDVKD. The V segment lost 3 bases and the J segment 5 bases; nucleotides outside the gene matches: 3. This CDR3 is 16 amino acids long. The CDR3 here is CATSDRLAGGHNEQFF. The CDR3, as DNA: TGTGCCACCAGTGATCGACTAGCGGGAGGACACAATGAGCAGTTCTTC.

The sample holds many counts of this clonotype. This chain uses TRBV7-8 with TRBJ2-7; D is perhaps TRBD2 (6 bases). CDR1 and CDR2 (germline): SGHVS, FQNEAQ. The CDR3 has 18 residues. V lost 2 bases to trimming and J lost 7 bases, with 27 bases between them. CDR3 region: CASSLRPLGGVRGMEQYF. The CDR3 coding sequence is TGTGCCAGCAGCTTAAGGCCCCTTGGGGGAGTGCGGGGTATGGAGCAGTACTTC.

This clonotype was recorded at least ten times. This chain connects TRBV9 to TRBJ1-2, with a possible D match to TRBD1 (6 bases). V was shortened by 4 bases and J by 0 bases, with 22 bases between the two germline ends. This CDR3 has 18 amino acids. Per germline, CDR1 SGDLS and CDR2 YYNGEE. Written as DNA, the CDR3 is TGTGCCAGCAGCTGGTCCAGGGCAGGGGCCCTAGCTAACTATGGCTACACCTTC. Its protein product is CASSWSRAGALANYGYTF.

This clonotype occurred many times. This rearrangement joins TRBV28 to TRBJ1-5; 8 bases are a match to TRBD1. The J segment lost 0 bases and the V segment lost 10 bases, leaving 11 bases of the junction unmatched. In germline, CDR1 is MDHEN, CDR2 SYDVKM. The CDR3 length is 16 residues. CDR3 amino acids: CAISYQGASSNQPQHF. The CDR3 DNA is TGTGCCATCTCCTACCAGGGGGCGTCTAGCAATCAGCCCCAGCATTTT.

This clonotype was picked up a small number of times. This sequence joins TRBV18 and TRBJ2-1, with D perhaps matching TRBD2 (7 bases). V was cut by 2 bases and J by 0 bases, with 14 bases left in between. Looked up from germline, CDR1 is KGHSH and CDR2 is LQKENI. The CDR3 length is 17 residues. The DNA of the CDR3 is TGTGCCAGCTCACCAAGGGGGGGCGCAGGCTCCTACAATGAGCAGTTCTTC. It encodes CASSPRGGAGSYNEQFF.

This clonotype was picked up a small number of times. The chain employs TRBV6-1 and TRBJ2-3; 7 bases agree with TRBD2. This CDR3 has 15 amino acids. Trimming removed 5 bases from V and 0 bases from J; junction bases left unmatched: 5. CDR1 is MNHNS, CDR2 SASEGT, per germline. Here the CDR3 reads CASSRGDPSTDTQYF. The DNA for the CDR3 is TGTGCCAGCAGTCGGGGGGACCCTAGCACAGATACGCAGTATTTT.